A selection of T cell receptor beta chains follows, all from one sample in a study of T cell repertoires in cytomegalovirus infection. TCRdb fed the reads into MiXCR, producing one record per CDR3 protein. This table holds hundreds of thousands of distinct CDR3 sequences, roughly a sixth found once. What was sequenced was PBMCs. Source of these receptors: a human donor in good health (CMV status not recorded). Some clones in this sample may be carry-over from other donors' samples. CDR3s include the opening cysteine and the closing phenylalanine or tryptophan. The D gene is left open where the match is weak. The size field is filled for only some rows; it gives once, few, many or a size class.

few TRBJ2-7 TRBV5-1 TRBD1 TGCGCCAGCAGCTTGGGACCCCCGGGACAGGGGGTATCCTACGAGCAGTACTTC CASSLGPPGQGVSYEQYF
NA TRBJ2-3 TRBV12-3/TRBV12-4 TRBD1 TGTGCCAGCAGTCCCCCCACGGGACAGGGGAGGGTCACAGATACGCAGTATTTT CASSPPTGQGRVTDTQYF
many TRBJ1-4 TRBV7-9 TRBD1 TGTGCCAGCAGCCAAGGACAGGGGGCAACTAATGAAAAACTGTTTTTT CASSQGQGATNEKLFF
few TRBJ1-4 TRBV11-2 NA TGTGCCAGCAGCTTCGTAAATGAAAAACTGTTTTTT CASSFVNEKLFF
once TRBJ1-2 TRBV20-1 NA TGCAGTGCTGGAGGGGGGGGGGAGGATGATGGCTACACCTTC CSAGGGGEDDGYTF
many TRBJ2-3 TRBV7-6 NA TGTGCCAGCAGCTTAGCAGGGGGGCCGTCAGATACGCAGTATTTT CASSLAGGPSDTQYF
many TRBJ1-1 TRBV7-9 NA TGTGCCAGCAGCTTAGGGGCAGGGCTACTGAACACTGAAGCTTTCTTT CASSLGAGLLNTEAFF
many TRBJ2-3 TRBV7-2 TRBD2 TGTGCCAGCAGCATCCTTAGCGGGGGGGCGTCAGATACGCAGTATTTT CASSILSGGASDTQYF
many TRBJ1-5 TRBV28 NA TGTGCCAGCATTAACCCCGGGAATCAGCCCCAGCATTTT CASINPGNQPQHF
many TRBJ2-1 TRBV4-1 TRBD2 TGCGCCAGCAGCCAAGTGGCTAGCGGGGGCCCTAGCTCCTACAATGAGCAGTTCTTC CASSQVASGGPSSYNEQFF
few TRBJ1-2 TRBV6-1 NA TGTGCCAGCAGTGAATTCCGACGAGGCGGCTACACCTTC CASSEFRRGGYTF
NA TRBJ2-7 TRBV28 NA TGTGCCAGCAGTTTCGCGCCAGGCGGTAACTACGAGCAGTACTTC CASSFAPGGNYEQYF
few TRBJ1-5 TRBV19 NA TGTGCCACTAAACCGAGTGACGGGGGGCCCCAGCATTTT CATKPSDGGPQHF
NA TRBJ1-3 TRBV27 NA TGTGCCAGCAGTTTATCGGCAGCCAGGGTGACTGGAAACACCATATATTTT CASSLSAARVTGNTIYF
NA TRBJ1-2 TRBV13 TRBD1 TGTGCCAGCAGCTCCGGGACAGGGAGAGGCTACACCTTC CASSSGTGRGYTF
NA TRBJ2-5 TRBV5-1 TRBD2 TGCGCCAGCAGCTCAGGCCTAGCGGGGAAAGAGACCCAGTACTTC CASSSGLAGKETQYF
many TRBJ2-7 TRBV25-1 TRBD1 TGTGCCAGCAGTGAGGGCGGACAGGATTTTCCTTACGAGCAGTACTTC CASSEGGQDFPYEQYF
few TRBJ2-3 TRBV28 NA TGTGCCAGCCAGCCCTGGGACCGCACAGATACGCAGTATTTT CASQPWDRTDTQYF